Listed below are T cell receptor beta chains from one sample, sequenced in a study of cytomegalovirus exposure and HLA in healthy donors. Clones were sequenced by immunoSEQ multiplex PCR, and TCRdb holds only the in-frame ones, with some missing. The top ten hold 1.8% of the sample, which has a few hundred thousand clones, roughly 70% seen once. The sample taken for sequencing was PBMCs. These TCRs come from a woman aged 30 to 39 in good health and CMV-seronegative. CDR3s include the opening cysteine and the closing phenylalanine or tryptophan. A D gene is named only where the DNA matches it firmly. Clone size, where shown, is once, few, many, or a class for clones that have expanded.

v_call,clone_size,j_call,d_call,cdr3_nt,cdr3_aa
TRBV27,NA,TRBJ1-2,NA,TGTGCCAGCAGTTCCCCGCCGGGTCGGGGCTACACCTTC,CASSSPPGRGYTF
TRBV30,NA,TRBJ2-1,TRBD2,TGTGCCAGTAGCCTGATAGCGGGAACCTACAATGAGCAGTTCTTC,CASSLIAGTYNEQFF
TRBV6-5,NA,TRBJ2-5,NA,TGTGCCAGCGCAGACAGTCTCGGGGAGACCCAGTACTTC,CASADSLGETQYF
TRBV30,NA,TRBJ1-2,NA,TGTGCCTGGACTTACGGCGACAACTCCCCTAACTATGGCTACACCTTC,CAWTYGDNSPNYGYTF
TRBV19,NA,TRBJ2-2,NA,TGTGCCAGTAGTATCTATCCCGCCACCGGGGAGCTGTTTTTT,CASSIYPATGELFF
TRBV5-6,few,TRBJ1-2,NA,TGTGCCAGCAGCTTACGATCGACCGGGAGCTATGGCTACAACTTC,CASSLRSTGSYGYNF
TRBV9,NA,TRBJ1-2,TRBD1,TGTGCCAGCACCCCCTACCAGGGACAGGGAGAATCGGGGGATGGCTACACCTTC,CASTPYQGQGESGDGYTF
TRBV6-5,once,TRBJ2-1,NA,TGTGCCAGCAGCGAGTTTGGGGGCAGTGAGCAGTTCTTC,CASSEFGGSEQFF
TRBV4-2,NA,TRBJ1-5,NA,TGTGCCAGCAGCCTCCAGGGTAACAGCAATCAGCCCCAGCATTTT,CASSLQGNSNQPQHF
TRBV29-1,few,TRBJ1-4,TRBD1,TGCAGCGTTGGTGACAGGGACCCTCCCAATGTGGAACTGTTTTTT,CSVGDRDPPNVELFF
TRBV30,NA,TRBJ2-3,TRBD2,TGTGCCTGGAGTAGCGGGAGAGATACGCAGTATTTT,CAWSSGRDTQYF
TRBV7-9,NA,TRBJ1-5,TRBD1,TGTGCCAGCAGCACGGACAGGGGAGATCAGCCCCAGCATTTT,CASSTDRGDQPQHF
TRBV30,once,TRBJ1-1,TRBD1,TGTGCCTGGAATCCGGGACAGCCGAACACTGAAGCTTTCTTT,CAWNPGQPNTEAFF
TRBV23-1,NA,TRBJ2-1,TRBD1,TGCGCCAGCAGTCAACGGGGGGAGTTCAGAAGGACAGGGGTTGATGAGCAGTTCTTC,CASSQRGEFRRTGVDEQFF
TRBV9,NA,TRBJ2-7,NA,TGTGCCAGCAGCGTAGGAAGGAGCTCCTACGAGCAGTACTTC,CASSVGRSSYEQYF
TRBV19,few,TRBJ1-1,TRBD1,TGTGCCAGTACTAGGGACAGGGGAATGAACACTGAAGCTTTCTTT,CASTRDRGMNTEAFF
TRBV7-6,few,TRBJ1-6,NA,TGTGCCAGCAGCTTAGGGGAGGGAAGCTCCTATAATTCACCCCTCCACTTT,CASSLGEGSSYNSPLHF
TRBV18,NA,TRBJ2-1,TRBD1,TGTGCCAGCTCACCTCGACAGGGGGCGGACAATGAGCAGTTCTTC,CASSPRQGADNEQFF
TRBV27,NA,TRBJ2-3,NA,TGTGCCAGCAACAGGGCGGGAGTCCTCACAGATACGCAGTATTTT,CASNRAGVLTDTQYF
TRBV5-4,few,TRBJ2-3,TRBD1,TGTGCCAGCGTCGACAGGGAATTCACAGATACGCAGTATTTT,CASVDREFTDTQYF
TRBV11-3,NA,TRBJ1-2,TRBD1,TGTGCCAGCAGCTTAGATGAGGGACAGCACTATGGCTACACCTTC,CASSLDEGQHYGYTF
TRBV11-2,NA,TRBJ1-3,TRBD1,TGTGCCAGCAGCCTAGGACAGGGGGACACCATATATTTT,CASSLGQGDTIYF
TRBV7-9,NA,TRBJ1-2,NA,TGTGCCAGCAGCTTAGGGGGCGCGGGCTACACCTTC,CASSLGGAGYTF
TRBV30,NA,TRBJ1-5,NA,TGTGCCTGGAGGAGTCAGCCCCAGCATTTT,CAWRSQPQHF
TRBV7-2,once,TRBJ2-7,TRBD2,TGTGCCGGCAGCGTAGGACTAGCGGGAGAATATGAGCAGTACTTC,CAGSVGLAGEYEQYF
TRBV6-1,NA,TRBJ1-2,NA,TGTGCCAGCAGTTCTAAGGGGAGGTATGGCTACACCTTC,CASSSKGRYGYTF
TRBV12-5,once,TRBJ1-6,NA,TGTGCTAGTGGGCAGGGGATGAATTCACCCCTCCACTTT,CASGQGMNSPLHF